This T cell receptor beta chain was observed in a study of blood T cell repertoires in COVID-19. Study-wide background: Samples representing acute and convalescent COVID-19 were sourced from the United States, Italy and Spain. Nucleic acid was either cDNA or gDNA, and it came from T cells, B-cell-depleted T cells, or PBMCs.

This CDR3 contains 16 residues. Germline CDR1 reads MNHEY; CDR2 reads SVGAGI. V lost 2 bases to trimming and J lost 0 bases, with 12 bases between them. Per the original methods: Using reference gene primer amplification, nucleated cell counts were estimated. Generated by immunoSEQ multiplex PCR, the TCRdb table keeps only in-frame clones and is missing some. V, J and clone size are taken as reported in that table, and D and trimming were inferred from the DNA itself. The sample carries around 140,000 clones, 80% to 90% recorded once. The V and J genes are TRBV6-5 and TRBJ2-3, with a possible D match to TRBD2 (7 bases). The sequencing input was peripheral blood. The clonotype originates from a woman aged 50 to 60 with acute or convalescent COVID-19. This CDR3 reads CASSYRGGPSTDTQYF. In nucleotides, the CDR3 is TGTGCCAGCAGTTACCGCGGGGGCCCTAGCACAGATACGCAGTATTTT.